Following are 30 T cell receptor beta chains from one sample sequenced in a study of synovial regulatory T cells in juvenile arthritis. The method was immunoSEQ multiplex PCR; TCRdb's version includes in-frame clones alone and lacks a portion of them. In all, the sample yields some 7,700 clones. Sequencing input: Treg cells from blood. Regarding subset: remaining (HLA-DR-negative) circulating blood Treg cells. These receptors all stem from a donor between 2 and 35 years old with juvenile idiopathic arthritis.

The gene calls are TRBV29-1 and TRBJ2-5. The CDR3 length is 11 residues. No DNA accompanies this entry. Germline CDR1 SQVTM, CDR2 ANQGSEA. CDR3 sequence reads: CSIMGQETQYF. Filled out from reference TRBV29-1 and TRBJ2-5, the complete variable domain reads SAVISQKPSRDICQRGTSLTIQCQVDSQVTMMFWYRQQPGQSLTLIATANQGSEATYESGFVIDKFPISRPNLTFSTLTVSNMSPEDSSIYLCSIMGQETQYFGPGTRLLVL.

The chain combines TRBV7-6 with TRBJ2-1. There are 12 residues in the CDR3. DNA is not recorded here. The germline CDR1 and CDR2 sequences are SGHVS and FNYEAQ. CDR3 loop: CASSLVGNEQFF.

By frequency, this clone registers medium-sized. The chain is built from TRBV2 and TRBJ1-2; absent DNA, TCRdb's TRBD1 call cannot be checked. Germline CDR1 SNHLY, CDR2 FYNNEI. The CDR3 runs 12 residues. No coding sequence is recorded. CDR3 amino acids: CASRGGVYGYTF. Complete variable domain (other parts from reference TRBV2 and TRBJ1-2): EPEVTQTPSHQVTQMGQEVILRCVPISNHLYFYWYRQILGQKVEFLVSFYNNEISEKSEIFDDQFSVERPDGSNFTLKIRSTKLEDSAMYFCASRGGVYGYTFGSGTRLTVV.

The CDR3 is CASSPRTGVQTEAFF. V usage is TRBV7-9 and J usage is TRBJ1-1; no DNA is available, so the TRBD1 call from TCRdb remains unchecked. The CDR3 extends over 15 amino acids. The entry carries no DNA sequence. Germline CDR1 is SEHNR and CDR2 is FQNEAQ (reference sequence).

The V gene is TRBV5-1, the J gene TRBJ1-1; TCRdb indicates TRBD1, and absent DNA this call remains unverified. The CDR3 spans 15 residues. No DNA appears here. Germline V gives CDR1 SGHRS, CDR2 YFSETQ. CDR3 amino acids: CASSGVTGVNTEAFF.

The chain uses TRBV7-9 and TRBJ2-1; TCRdb reports TRBD2, a call that lacks DNA to check it against. Germline V lookup: CDR1 SEHNR, CDR2 FQNEAQ (reference sequence). The CDR3 sequence is 18 residues long. This entry has no DNA. The CDR3 reads CASRKAGTQRSSYNEQFF.

The chain combines TRBV2 with TRBJ2-7; the TCRdb call, TRBD2, lacks DNA for checking. The CDR3 is 16 residues long. No DNA sequence is on record. In germline, CDR1 is SNHLY, CDR2 FYNNEI. The CDR3: CASRGGLAGFPHEQYF.

The rearrangement uses TRBV19 and TRBJ2-3; TCRdb returns TRBD1, unconfirmable since there is no DNA. The CDR3 totals 12 residues. A DNA sequence was not provided. Germline V gene sequence: CDR1 LNHDA, CDR2 SQIVND (reference sequence). The CDR3 sequence is CASSPQGDTQYF.

This chain connects TRBV30 to TRBJ1-2. The CDR3 is 15 amino acids. No DNA sequence is on record. CDR1 and CDR2 (germline): GTSNPN, SVGIG (reference sequence). CDR3 in amino acids: CAWSVLIRRDYGYTF.

The chain has TRBV6-6 and TRBJ1-2. The CDR3 has 16 residues. DNA is not on record. Germline CDR1 is MNHNY and CDR2 is SVGAGI (reference sequence). CDR3: CASSYRMTGTNYGYTF.

This rearrangement joins TRBV25-1 to TRBJ1-1. Looked up from germline, CDR1 is MGHDK and CDR2 is SYGVNS. This CDR3 has 10 residues. The nucleotide record is missing. CDR3 sequence: CASIGPTLHF.

The rearrangement uses TRBV28 and TRBJ2-7. CDR1 is MDHEN, CDR2 SYDVKM, per germline. There are 14 residues in the CDR3. Only the protein is on record. CDR3 amino acids: CASSRPGRLYEQYF. Supplemented by reference TRBV28 and TRBJ2-7, the full variable domain reads DVKVTQSSRYLVKRTGEKVFLECVQDMDHENMFWYRQDPGLGLRLIYFSYDVKMKEKGDIPEGYSVSREKKERFSLILESASTNQTSMYLCASSRPGRLYEQYFGPGTRLTVT.

J is TRBJ1-2 and V is TRBV12-2; TCRdb's assignment of TRBD1 cannot be checked, as there is no DNA. TRBV12-2 is flagged as a pseudogene. This CDR3 is 14 amino acids long. The DNA is not on file. This chain's CDR3 is CASRLRTGGYGYTF.

V gene TRBV5-1 combines with J gene TRBJ1-2. This CDR3 is built from 13 residues. The nucleotide record is missing. Germline V CDR1 and CDR2: SGHRS, YFSETQ. Here the CDR3 reads CASSLVGQKGYTF. The entire variable domain, with the rest obtained from reference TRBV5-1 and TRBJ1-2, is as follows: KAGVTQTPRYLIKTRGQQVTLSCSPISGHRSVSWYQQTPGQGLQFLFEYFSETQRNKGNFPGRFSGRQFSNSRSEMNVSTLELGDSALYLCASSLVGQKGYTFGSGTRLTVV.

This chain connects TRBV11-3 to TRBJ2-3. The CDR3 contains 13 residues. No DNA sequence is on record. The germline V gene has CDR1 SGHNT and CDR2 YENEEA. The CDR3 loop is CASSLAWADTQYF.

This chain connects TRBV5-1 to TRBJ1-3. The CDR3 loop spans 15 amino acids. No DNA was logged. Per the germline V gene, CDR1 is SGHRS and CDR2 is YFSETQ. CDR3 residues: CASSLDHLSGNTIYF.

The rearrangement joins TRBV11-2 to TRBJ2-3; the D gene TCRdb calls, TRBD1, cannot be checked with no DNA. The CDR3 consists of 16 residues. No DNA sequence is on record. CDR1 SGHAT and CDR2 FQNNGV come from the germline V gene. CDR3 protein: CASSLVQGYSTDTQYF.

CDR3 amino acids: CASSTGKGVGNTEAFF. The chain has TRBV19 and TRBJ1-1. CDR3 length equals 16 residues. Nucleotide data are not available. Germline assignment: CDR1 LNHDA and CDR2 SQIVND (reference sequence).

The chain uses TRBV30 and TRBJ1-1. The CDR3 consists of 14 residues. DNA for this receptor is not on file. Germline CDR1 is GTSNPN and CDR2 is SVGIG (reference sequence). The CDR3 region is CAWSVPGMNTEAFF. The variable domain in full, completed from reference TRBV30 and TRBJ1-1, reads SQTIHQWPATLVQPVGSPLSLECTVEGTSNPNLYWYRQAAGRGLQLLFYSVGIGQISSEVPQNLSASRPQDRQFILSSKKLLLSDSGFYLCAWSVPGMNTEAFFGQGTRLTVV.

V and J are TRBV7-8 and TRBJ2-3. The CDR3 is 14 amino acids. DNA for this receptor is not on file. Germline V gene data show CDR1 as SGHVS and CDR2 as FQNEAQ. The CDR3 protein is CASSFGLKGDTQYF.

The chain is built from TRBV27 and TRBJ1-4; TCRdb gives TRBD1 as the D gene, but with no DNA this cannot be confirmed. Per germline, CDR1 MNHEY and CDR2 SMNVEV (reference sequence). CDR3 size: 15 residues. The DNA is not on file. CDR3 protein: CASSIDSATNEKLFF. Full variable domain (remainder filled in from reference TRBV27 and TRBJ1-4): EAQVTQNPRYLITVTGKKLTVTCSQNMNHEYMSWYRQDPGLGLRQIYYSMNVEVTDKGDVPEGYKVSRKEKRNFPLILESPSPNQTSLYFCASSIDSATNEKLFFGSGTQLSVL.

The rearrangement uses TRBV2 and TRBJ2-7; TCRdb's D call of TRBD1 is untestable without DNA. Germline CDR1 reads SNHLY; CDR2 reads FYNNEI. CDR3 length equals 13 residues. The DNA is not on file. The CDR3 sequence is CACDRGPTYEQYF.

The chain couples TRBV18 to TRBJ1-1; TCRdb's assignment of TRBD1 cannot be checked, as there is no DNA. CDR3 size: 13 residues. No nucleotide data were recorded. CDR1 KGHSH and CDR2 LQKENI come from the germline V gene. CDR3 residues: CASSPKNDREAFF. Complete variable domain (other parts from reference TRBV18 and TRBJ1-1): NAGVMQNPRHLVRRRGQEARLRCSPMKGHSHVYWYRQLPEEGLKFMVYLQKENIIDESGMPKERFSAEFPKEGPSILRIQQVVRGDSAAYFCASSPKNDREAFFGQGTRLTVV.

The gene calls are TRBV4-1 and TRBJ2-7; without DNA, the TCRdb call of TRBD1 cannot be checked. The CDR3 length is 15 residues. No DNA accompanies this entry. Germline CDR1 is MGHRA and CDR2 is YSYEKL. The CDR3: CASSQAAGQSYEQYF.

The rearrangement joins TRBV19 to TRBJ1-4. Looked up from germline, CDR1 is LNHDA and CDR2 is SQIVND (reference sequence). The CDR3 length is 13 residues. DNA for this receptor is not on file. The CDR3 loop reads CASTRGAGEKLFF.

The chain has TRBV19 and TRBJ2-7; the TCRdb D gene call, TRBD1, has no DNA to confirm it. The CDR3 covers 14 residues. No DNA is recorded. Germline V CDR1 and CDR2: LNHDA, SQIVND (reference sequence). CDR3 loop: CASSVRQGSYEQYF.

This clone is medium-sized by frequency. The V gene is TRBV2, the J gene TRBJ2-7; the TCRdb D gene call, TRBD1, has no DNA to confirm it. This CDR3 comprises 14 residues. Only the protein sequence is given. CDR1 is SNHLY and CDR2 is FYNNEI in the germline V gene. CDR3 region: CASSDLGPSYEQYF.

The chain employs TRBV28 and TRBJ1-2; TCRdb's D gene call, TRBD1, goes unchecked for lack of DNA. Germline CDR1 is MDHEN and CDR2 is SYDVKM. The CDR3 consists of 23 residues. The nucleotide record is missing. The CDR3 loop is CASSSHILVLGGQGNSPSPSYTF.

The chain has TRBV13 and TRBJ2-1; TCRdb gives TRBD2 as the D gene, but with no DNA this cannot be confirmed. This CDR3 spans 14 amino acids. The DNA is unrecorded. CDR1 and CDR2 from the germline V gene are PRHDT and FYEKMQ (reference sequence). This CDR3 is CASRLGGRHSEQFF.

The chain employs TRBV2 and TRBJ2-1; TCRdb lists TRBD2, though no DNA is available to test this call. Germline-derived CDR1 and CDR2 are SNHLY and FYNNEI. This CDR3 is built from 15 residues. The entry carries no DNA sequence. This CDR3 is CASRGGLAGADEQFF.